A single sample gave rise to the 16 T cell receptor beta chains below, sequenced in a study of blood T cell repertoires in COVID-19 (dated by TCRdb to 2018 to 2021). Library generation was performed with the immunoSEQ multiplex PCR assay. In its TCRdb copy, this immuneACCESS table keeps in-frame sequences only and misses some clones. Where compared with another copy, unresolved V genes explain less than half of these, and the others have no known cause. The sample includes fewer than 400,000 clones, with around nine tenths observed a single time. The biggest ten clones account for about 9.4% of the sample. What was sequenced was PBMCs or T cells enriched from blood (not recorded which). The receptors originated from a woman between 45 and 60 years old who had recovered from COVID-19.

The CDR3, as DNA: TGTGCCAGCACCGCCGGGACTCAAACCTACAATGAGCAGTTCTTC. This gives the protein CASTAGTQTYNEQFF. J is TRBJ2-1 and V is TRBV3-1 (or the pseudogene TRBV3-2); maybe TRBD2 (6 bases). The V and J ends lost 7 bases and 2 bases respectively, with 15 bases between them. Looked up from germline, CDR1 is LGHDT and CDR2 is YNNKEL (reference sequence). CDR3 length equals 15 residues.

The chain carries TRBV5-4 and TRBJ2-6, with TRBD1 identical over 9 bases. The CDR3 has 18 amino acids. With 2 bases clipped from V and 4 bases from J, the junction kept 10 bases outside the gene matches. Germline V lookup: CDR1 SGHNT, CDR2 YYREEE (reference sequence). The CDR3 region is CASSFGIQGALGANVLTF. CDR3 bases: TGTGCCAGCAGCTTTGGGATACAGGGGGCTCTGGGGGCCAACGTCCTGACTTTC. The full variable domain, its missing parts supplied by reference TRBV5-4 and TRBJ2-6, is ETGVTQSPTHLIKTRGQQVTLRCSSQSGHNTVSWYQQALGQGPQFIFQYYREEENGRGNFPPRFSGLQFPNYSSELNVNALELDDSALYLCASSFGIQGALGANVLTFGAGSRLTVL.

The chain uses TRBV3-1 (or the pseudogene TRBV3-2) and TRBJ1-6; D unclear. This CDR3 is built from 16 residues. The ends were cut back, 1 base at V and 10 bases at J, with 17 bases in the middle. Germline loops: CDR1 LGHDT, CDR2 YNNKEL (reference sequence). The CDR3 DNA reads TGTGCCAGCAGCCAAGCCCCTGGGCTGTTTGGCTCACCCCTCCACTTT. Encoded protein: CASSQAPGLFGSPLHF.

The chain joins TRBV5-1 to TRBJ1-2, with a possible D match to TRBD1 (5 bases). Germline V CDR1 and CDR2: SGHRS, YFSETQ. There are 13 residues in the CDR3. Deletions cut 2 bases from V and 8 bases from J, with 13 bases between. The CDR3 reads CASSFTDSQGYTF. In nucleotides, the CDR3 is TGCGCCAGCAGCTTTACCGACAGTCAGGGCTACACCTTC. Using reference TRBV5-1 and TRBJ1-2 for the parts outside the CDR3, the full variable domain is KAGVTQTPRYLIKTRGQQVTLSCSPISGHRSVSWYQQTPGQGLQFLFEYFSETQRNKGNFPGRFSGRQFSNSRSEMNVSTLELGDSALYLCASSFTDSQGYTFGSGTRLTVV.

This clone was counted once. V and J are TRBV19 and TRBJ2-7; a possible D gene is TRBD2 (6 bases). Germline values: CDR1 LNHDA, CDR2 SQIVND (reference sequence). The CDR3 totals 14 residues. V lost 2 bases and J 3 bases, leaving 11 bases between the germline ends. CDR3: CASSIPGEFYEQYF. DNA of the CDR3: TGTGCCAGTAGTATACCGGGGGAGTTCTACGAGCAGTACTTC.

This chain joins TRBV3-1 (or the pseudogene TRBV3-2) and TRBJ1-2; D remains unclear. V lost 1 base to trimming and J lost 8 bases, with 8 bases between them. CDR3 size: 12 residues. Per the germline V gene, CDR1 is LGHDT and CDR2 is YNNKEL (reference sequence). The CDR3, as DNA: TGTGCCAGCAGCCAAGGCCAAACAGGCTACACCTTC. This codes for CASSQGQTGYTF.

To note about this clone: The identical CDR3 is also encoded by other nucleotide sequences in the sample. The chain uses TRBV3-1 (or the pseudogene TRBV3-2) and TRBJ1-3; unclear D gene. This CDR3 spans 14 amino acids. V lost 1 base to trimming and J lost 2 bases, with 6 bases between them. Germline CDR1 reads LGHDT; CDR2 reads YNNKEL (reference sequence). CDR3 DNA sequence: TGTGCCAGCAGCCAAGGAGCCGCTGGAAACACCATATATTTT. This gives the protein CASSQGAAGNTIYF.

The J gene is TRBJ2-7, the V gene TRBV4-1; TRBD1 agrees at 7 bases. The CDR3 spans 16 residues. With 1 base clipped from V and 5 bases from J, the junction kept 11 bases outside the gene matches. Germline-derived CDR1 and CDR2 are MGHRA and YSYEKL. The CDR3: CASSQVLVGQDNEQYF. The CDR3 region has the DNA TGCGCCAGCAGCCAAGTCCTGGTAGGACAGGACAACGAGCAGTACTTC.

This chain joins TRBV10-2 and TRBJ2-5; 7 positions match TRBD2. This CDR3 is 13 amino acids long. Germline-derived CDR1 and CDR2 are WSHSY and SAAADI. J lost 6 bases, V lost 6 bases, and 7 bases had no gene match. CDR3 nucleotide sequence: TGCGCCAGCAGGAGCGGGGATCGGAAGACCCAGTACTTC. Translation gives CASRSGDRKTQYF.

Turning to this clone: The same CDR3 also results from other DNA sequences found in this sample. This chain connects TRBV9 to TRBJ1-1; a weak D match, TRBD1 (5 bases). The V gene's germline CDR1 is SGDLS and CDR2 YYNGEE. The CDR3 totals 13 residues. V was cut by 1 base and J by 5 bases, with 9 bases left in between. The CDR3 nucleotides are TGTGCCAGCAGCGTACAGGGAGGAACTGAAGCTTTCTTT. This codes for CASSVQGGTEAFF.

The rearrangement uses TRBV7-2 and TRBJ2-1, with unresolved D. V lost 4 bases and J lost 7, with 5 bases in between. The CDR3 covers 11 residues. CDR1 and CDR2 (germline): SGHTA, FQGNSA. The CDR3 sequence: CASSSLNEQFF. CDR3 DNA: TGTGCCAGCAGCTCCTTGAATGAGCAGTTCTTC. Together with reference TRBV7-2 and TRBJ2-1, the CDR3 gives the full variable domain: GAGVSQSPSNKVTEKGKDVELRCDPISGHTALYWYRQSLGQGLEFLIYFQGNSAPDKSGLPSDRFSAERTGGSVSTLTIQRTQQEDSAVYLCASSSLNEQFFGPGTRLTVL.

With regard to this clone: Other nucleotide sequences in the sample specify the same CDR3. The CDR3 sequence: CASSFGEGSSPLHF. CDR3 DNA: TGCGCCAGCAGCTTTGGGGAGGGGAGTTCACCCCTCCACTTT. The genes are TRBV5-1 and TRBJ1-6; D is perhaps TRBD1 (5 bases). V was trimmed by 2 bases and J by 9 bases, leaving 12 bases between them. Germline CDR1 reads SGHRS; CDR2 reads YFSETQ. The CDR3 has 14 amino acids.

Regarding this clone: Other DNA sequences from this sample encode an identical CDR3 as well. J is TRBJ1-6 and V is TRBV29-1, with D uncertain. CDR3 length equals 13 residues. CDR1 and CDR2 from the germline V gene are SQVTM and ANQGSEA. With 5 bases removed from V and 3 bases from J, the gap between germline ends came to 8 bases. CDR3 loop: CSVSAGYNSPLHF. The CDR3 DNA reads as TGCAGCGTTTCTGCGGGCTATAATTCACCCCTCCACTTT.

The chain uses TRBV6-5 and TRBJ1-1, with 9 bases identical to TRBD1. J gave up 7 bases and V 6 bases, and 6 bases lay outside the gene matches. Germline CDR1 is MNHEY and CDR2 is SVGAGI. This CDR3 contains 13 residues. CDR3 region: CASRWTGANEAFF. In DNA form, the CDR3 reads TGTGCCAGCAGGTGGACAGGGGCAAATGAAGCTTTCTTT.

The chain joins TRBV19 to TRBJ1-4; no clear D gene. Trimming pared 1 base from V and 12 bases from J, leaving 12 bases between. CDR1 and CDR2 (germline): LNHDA, SQIVND (reference sequence). This CDR3 is built from 13 residues. CDR3 loop: CASSIGLLEELFF. The DNA of the CDR3 is TGTGCCAGTAGTATAGGACTCTTGGAGGAACTGTTTTTT.

The chain couples TRBV5-6 to TRBJ1-4; 10 nucleotides agree with TRBD1. Germline lookup yields CDR1 SGHDT and CDR2 YYEEEE. This CDR3 is 16 amino acids long. The V segment lost 4 bases and the J segment 7 bases; nucleotides outside the gene matches: 10. In DNA, the CDR3 is TGTGCCAGCAGCCGTGCCGGGACAGGGGTTCGTGAAAAACTGTTTTTT. Translation: CASSRAGTGVREKLFF. Variable domain in full (rest from reference TRBV5-6 and TRBJ1-4): DAGVTQSPTHLIKTRGQQVTLRCSPKSGHDTVSWYQQALGQGPQFIFQYYEEEERQRGNFPDRFSGHQFPNYSSELNVNALLLGDSALYLCASSRAGTGVREKLFFGSGTQLSVL.